This T cell receptor (beta chain) derives from a study of blood T cell repertoires in COVID-19. Study as a whole: The samples span acute and convalescent COVID-19 from the United States, Italy and Spain. PBMCs, B-cell-depleted T cells, or T cells were the source of the cDNA or gDNA that made up the material.

V was pared by 7 bases and J by 5 bases, with 21 bases between. The CDR3 has 16 amino acids. CDR1 is MDHEN, CDR2 SYDVKM, per germline. Sequencing was performed with immunoSEQ multiplex PCR; in TCRdb, only in-frame clones are kept and a portion is missing. Of approximately 31,000 clones in the sample, approximately 89% were seen once. This chain connects TRBV28 to TRBJ1-5, with a tentative D call TRBD1 (5 bases). The specimen sequenced was peripheral blood. The receptor was derived from a man aged 55 to 70 with acute or convalescent COVID-19. As DNA, the CDR3 is TGTGCCAGCACCCCGCTGGGGGGGGAAGTCGATCAGCCCCAGCATTTT. This codes for CASTPLGGEVDQPQHF.